These 32 T cell receptor beta chains came from one sample sequenced in a study of blood T cell repertoires in COVID-19. Using immunoSEQ multiplex PCR, the repertoire was profiled, and TCRdb retains in-frame clones only, with some absent. Of 65,000 to 95,000 clones listed, approximately 89% are singletons. Sequencing was performed on peripheral blood. Receptors were obtained from a man aged 45-60 years with COVID-19, enrolled during active disease.

The chain combines TRBV19 with TRBJ2-1; the match to TRBD2 covers 12 bases. The CDR3 extends over 16 amino acids. The J segment lost 11 bases and the V segment lost 5 bases, leaving 13 bases of the junction unmatched. Germline V gene lookup returns CDR1 LNHDA and CDR2 SQIVND (reference sequence). This chain's CDR3 is CASSPIRLAGEGKQFF. The CDR3 coding sequence is TGTGCCAGTAGTCCGATTCGACTAGCGGGAGAGGGGAAGCAGTTCTTC.

The rearrangement links TRBV5-8 to TRBJ2-2; 10 nucleotides agree with TRBD2. The CDR3 sequence is 15 residues long. V lost 9 bases to trimming and J lost 1 base; unmatched junction nucleotides: 6. The V gene's germline CDR1 is SGHTS and CDR2 YDEGEE. The CDR3 here is CANFRTSGNTGELFF. CDR3 sequence (DNA): TGTGCCAACTTCAGGACTAGCGGGAACACCGGGGAGCTGTTTTTT.

This clone was found a few times. The J gene is TRBJ1-1, the V gene TRBV2; TRBD1 matches at 9 bases. Germline CDR1 SNHLY, CDR2 FYNNEI. CDR3 length: 13 residues. V lost 6 bases to trimming and J lost 5 bases; unmatched junction nucleotides: 4. Here the CDR3 reads CASRGQGNTEAFF. The CDR3 DNA follows: TGTGCCAGCAGGGGACAGGGAAATACTGAAGCTTTCTTT.

The chain recombines TRBV6-5 with TRBJ2-1, with TRBD2 matching 9 bases. The CDR3 is 13 residues long. J gave up 7 bases and V 6 bases, and 4 bases lay outside the gene matches. Germline CDR1 reads MNHEY; CDR2 reads SVGAGI. The CDR3 DNA reads as TGTGCCAGCAGGGCTAGCGGGGTGAATGAGCAGTTCTTC. Translation gives CASRASGVNEQFF.

The V gene is TRBV6-5, the J gene TRBJ2-7, with 8 positions matching TRBD2. V lost 5 bases to trimming and J lost 0 bases; unmatched junction nucleotides: 3. This CDR3 is 14 amino acids long. Germline CDR1 and CDR2: MNHEY and SVGAGI. For the CDR3, the DNA is TGTGCCAGCAGTAGCGGGAGCTCCTCCTACGAGCAGTACTTC. As protein: CASSSGSSSYEQYF.

V gene TRBV6-5 combines with J gene TRBJ2-7, with a tentative D call TRBD2 (6 bases). The CDR3 is made up of 13 amino acids. The V end lost 6 bases, the J end lost 2 bases, and 11 bases lay between the germline ends. Germline V gene lookup returns CDR1 MNHEY and CDR2 SVGAGI. The CDR3 nucleotides are TGTGCCAGCAGGCCGGGACTCGCCTACGAGCAGTACTTC. It codes for CASRPGLAYEQYF.

This clone was detected a few times. The genes are TRBV19 and TRBJ2-7, with TRBD1 as a possible D gene (6 bases). V lost 5 bases, J lost 2 bases, and 7 bases lay in between. The length of the CDR3 is 12 residues. CDR1 LNHDA and CDR2 SQIVND come from the germline V gene (reference sequence). CDR3 sequence (DNA): TGTGCCAGTAGTTCAGGGGCCTACGAGCAGTACTTC. This encodes CASSSGAYEQYF.

The chain has TRBV30 and TRBJ2-2, with 8 bases matching TRBD2. This CDR3 contains 14 residues. Losses at the gene ends were 6 bases for V and 7 bases for J; bases not matched to a gene: 10. Germline V gives CDR1 GTSNPN, CDR2 SVGIG (reference sequence). The CDR3 bases are TGTGCCTGCCAATCCCGGCTAGCGGGCGGGGAGCTGTTTTTT. Translation: CACQSRLAGGELFF.

V gene TRBV30 combines with J gene TRBJ2-5, with D hard to call. The CDR3 is 15 amino acids. Deletions cut 0 bases from V and 0 bases from J, with 11 bases between. Germline CDR1 is GTSNPN and CDR2 is SVGIG (reference sequence). DNA of the CDR3: TGTGCCTGGAGTGTACTTCCTGCCGACCAAGAGACCCAGTACTTC. This encodes CAWSVLPADQETQYF.

The chain links TRBV7-9 to TRBJ2-2; D is perhaps TRBD2 (6 bases). The CDR3 has 15 residues. CDR1 is SEHNR and CDR2 is FQNEAQ in the germline V gene (reference sequence). V shed 4 bases and J shed 3 bases, with 12 bases lying between them. Here the CDR3 DNA reads TGTGCCAGCAGCTCAAGCGGAGGGCACACCGGGGAGCTGTTTTTT. The encoded protein is CASSSSGGHTGELFF. The entire variable domain, with the rest obtained from reference TRBV7-9 and TRBJ2-2, is as follows: DTGVSQNPRHKITKRGQNVTFRCDPISEHNRLYWYRQTLGQGPEFLTYFQNEAQLEKSRLLSDRFSAERPKGSFSTLEIQRTEQGDSAMYLCASSSSGGHTGELFFGEGSRLTVL.

The chain has TRBV19 and TRBJ2-1, with 7 bases fitting TRBD2. Germline CDR1 LNHDA, CDR2 SQIVND (reference sequence). The CDR3 spans 15 residues. The V segment lost 6 bases and the J segment 3 bases; nucleotides outside the gene matches: 8. The CDR3 region has the DNA TGTGCCAGTAGGGTCGCGGGGGTCCTCTACAATGAGCAGTTCTTC. The encoded protein is CASRVAGVLYNEQFF.

CDR3 nucleotides: TGTGCCAGCAGCTTAAGGCCTAGCGGAAGCACAGATACGCAGTATTTT. Translated: CASSLRPSGSTDTQYF. The rearrangement uses TRBV7-6 and TRBJ2-3; 7 nucleotides align to TRBD2. The CDR3 loop spans 16 amino acids. V was pared by 2 bases and J by 0 bases, with 5 bases of the junction left unmatched. Germline CDR1 reads SGHVS; CDR2 reads FNYEAQ.

This chain joins TRBV7-3 and TRBJ2-3, with D possibly matching TRBD1 (6 bases). Germline loops: CDR1 SGHTA, CDR2 FQGTGA. The ends were cut back, 3 bases at V and 0 bases at J, with 10 bases in the middle. The CDR3 runs 15 residues. The CDR3 reads CASSLGDTSTDTQYF. CDR3 nucleotide sequence: TGTGCCAGCAGCTTGGGGGACACTAGCACAGATACGCAGTATTTT.

The chain employs TRBV6-2 or TRBV6-3 and TRBJ2-7, with TRBD2 as a possible D gene (6 bases). The V and J ends lost 2 bases and 4 bases respectively, with 30 bases between them. The CDR3 is 20 residues long. The germline gives CDR1 MNHEY, CDR2 SVGEGT. The CDR3 reads CASSYPQPGGPTHKKYEQYV. CDR3 bases: TGTGCCAGCAGTTACCCCCAACCCGGGGGACCGACACACAAAAAATACGAGCAGTACGTC.

The chain carries TRBV7-8 and TRBJ1-5; a possible D gene is TRBD1 (6 bases). The CDR3 runs to 16 residues. The germline V and J ends were trimmed by 4 bases and 3 bases, with 16 bases remaining between them. From germline, CDR1 is SGHVS and CDR2 FQNEAQ. The CDR3 is CASSYIDRTANQPQHF. CDR3 DNA: TGTGCCAGCAGCTATATAGACAGGACTGCCAATCAGCCCCAGCATTTT.

The chain carries TRBV15 and TRBJ2-1; TRBD1 aligns across 11 bases. This CDR3 is 16 amino acids long. V was clipped by 0 bases and J by 6 bases; unmatched bases: 4. Germline CDR1 and CDR2: LNHNV and YYDKDF (reference sequence). CDR3 coding DNA: TGTGCCACCAGCAGAGAAAGGGACAGGGGGGTCAATGAGCAGTTCTTC. Translated, it gives CATSRERDRGVNEQFF.

The chain has TRBV20-1 and TRBJ2-1; possible D gene TRBD1, 5 bases. The length of the CDR3 is 15 residues. V was shortened by 3 bases and J by 0 bases, with 12 bases between the two germline ends. Germline lookup yields CDR1 DFQATT and CDR2 SNEGSKA (reference sequence). CDR3 protein: CSASGALNSYNEQFF. The CDR3, as DNA: TGCAGTGCTAGTGGGGCTTTGAACTCCTACAATGAGCAGTTCTTC.

This chain joins TRBV3-1 (or the pseudogene TRBV3-2) and TRBJ2-2, with TRBD2 matching 8 bases. With V trimmed by 2 bases and J by 2 bases, 10 bases remained unmatched. Germline V gene data show CDR1 as LGHDT and CDR2 as YNNKEL (reference sequence). The CDR3 length is 18 residues. Here the CDR3 reads CASSQLLAGGVNTGELFF. The CDR3 DNA reads TGTGCCAGCAGCCAATTACTGGCGGGAGGTGTCAACACCGGGGAGCTGTTTTTT.

V gene TRBV5-1 combines with J gene TRBJ1-1; D is unresolved. CDR1 is SGHRS, CDR2 YFSETQ, per germline. CDR3 length: 14 residues. V lost 0 bases to trimming and J lost 1 base, with 7 bases between them. The CDR3 is CASSLVAGNTEAFF. CDR3 nucleotide sequence: TGCGCCAGCAGCTTGGTAGCCGGGAACACTGAAGCTTTCTTT.

Of note for this clone: Different DNA sequences within this sample yield the same CDR3. V gene TRBV6-5 combines with J gene TRBJ1-2; D is possibly TRBD1 (5 bases). The length of the CDR3 is 14 residues. Trimming shortened V by 2 bases and J by 4 bases, and 11 bases separated the two germline ends. Germline CDR1 MNHEY, CDR2 SVGAGI. CDR3 DNA sequence: TGTGCCAGCAGTTACGGGCCCGGGGGCTATGGCTACACCTTC. It codes for CASSYGPGGYGYTF.

The chain couples TRBV5-1 to TRBJ2-5; 7 nucleotides align to TRBD1. This CDR3 has 15 residues. In germline, CDR1 is SGHRS, CDR2 YFSETQ. With 4 bases clipped from V and 5 bases from J, the junction kept 11 bases outside the gene matches. The CDR3 nucleotides read TGCGCCAGCAGCCTCAGTAGAGGGGGCATCGAGACCCAGTACTTC. This encodes CASSLSRGGIETQYF.

This chain connects TRBV7-7 to TRBJ2-1; 7 bases fit TRBD2. There are 15 residues in the CDR3. V was clipped by 1 base and J by 9 bases; unmatched bases: 9. Looked up from germline, CDR1 is SSHAT and CDR2 is FNYEAQ (reference sequence). CDR3 region: CASSLGAGEVGEQFF. The CDR3 region has the DNA TGTGCCAGCAGCTTAGGGGCGGGAGAAGTGGGTGAGCAGTTCTTC.

In nucleotides, the CDR3 is TGTGCCAGCATGTATGCGGGGGGCTACACCTTC. Translation: CASMYAGGYTF. The gene calls are TRBV2 and TRBJ1-2; D call uncertain. Trimming took 7 bases from V and 8 from J, leaving 11 bases between them. This CDR3 is built from 11 residues. CDR1 is SNHLY and CDR2 is FYNNEI in the germline V gene.

The chain carries TRBV27 and TRBJ1-1; 8 bases agree with TRBD1. This CDR3 is built from 18 residues. V gave up 5 bases and J gave up 5 bases; unmatched junction bases: 19. Germline V gives CDR1 MNHEY, CDR2 SMNVEV (reference sequence). CDR3 residues: CASSPSTGVFLEGTEAFF. The CDR3 DNA is TGTGCCAGCAGTCCCTCGACAGGGGTCTTCCTTGAGGGAACTGAAGCTTTCTTT.

This clone was picked up a small number of times. The chain has TRBV6-2 or TRBV6-3 and TRBJ2-7; TRBD1 might be the D (8 bases). CDR3 length: 14 residues. From germline, CDR1 is MNHEY and CDR2 SVGEGT. The ends were cut back, 4 bases at V and 4 bases at J, with 14 bases in the middle. CDR3 amino acids: CASSFGQGGYEQYF. The CDR3 nucleotides are TGTGCCAGCAGTTTCGGACAGGGAGGGTACGAGCAGTACTTC.

The V call is TRBV19, the J call TRBJ2-7; 7 bases agree with TRBD1. In germline, CDR1 is LNHDA, CDR2 SQIVND (reference sequence). This CDR3 is 14 amino acids long. The trim removed 7 bases at V and 0 bases at J, leaving 6 bases unmatched. The CDR3 is CASKRDRYSYEQYF. CDR3 nucleotides: TGTGCCAGTAAGAGGGACAGATACTCCTACGAGCAGTACTTC.

This chain connects TRBV5-1 to TRBJ2-1; possibly TRBD2 for D (5 bases). The V end lost 0 bases, the J end lost 6 bases, and 10 bases lay between the germline ends. The CDR3 consists of 14 residues. Germline V gives CDR1 SGHRS, CDR2 YFSETQ. The CDR3: CASSLASSRNEQFF. The CDR3 bases are TGCGCCAGCAGCTTGGCTAGCTCCCGCAATGAGCAGTTCTTC.

The sample holds one count of this clone. The chain has TRBV13 and TRBJ1-3, with 7 nucleotides matching TRBD1. The CDR3 consists of 16 residues. The ends lost 4 bases at V and 0 bases at J; junction bases unmatched: 6. Germline V lookup: CDR1 PRHDT, CDR2 FYEKMQ (reference sequence). The CDR3 nucleotides are TGTGCCAGCAGCTCCACCGGGACAGTCTCTGGAAACACCATATATTTT. Its translation is CASSSTGTVSGNTIYF.

The chain couples TRBV7-8 to TRBJ2-5; TRBD1 agrees at 8 bases. The junction had 6 bases not matched to a gene; V was cut back by 6 bases and J by 6 bases. The CDR3 has 13 amino acids. CDR1 SGHVS and CDR2 FQNEAQ come from the germline V gene. The CDR3 sequence: CASRTDREKTQYF. The CDR3 DNA sequence: TGTGCCAGCAGAACGGACAGGGAAAAGACCCAGTACTTC.

Only one count was recorded for this clone. V is TRBV10-3 and J is TRBJ1-5; TRBD1 matches 7 bases. J gave up 5 bases and V 8 bases, and 9 bases lay outside the gene matches. This CDR3 has 14 amino acids. CDR1 and CDR2 (germline): ENHRY, SYGVKD. The CDR3 DNA reads TGTGCCATCCGGCCCACAGGGGATCATCAGCCCCAGCATTTT. This sequence encodes CAIRPTGDHQPQHF.

The V gene is TRBV5-8, the J gene TRBJ2-5; D remains ambiguous. The CDR3 is made up of 14 amino acids. V lost 7 bases and J lost 0, with 13 bases in between. CDR1 SGHTS and CDR2 YDEGEE come from the germline V gene. The CDR3, as DNA: TGTGCCAGCCAGGAACCAAACTACCAAGAGACCCAGTACTTC. Encoded protein: CASQEPNYQETQYF. The whole variable domain, filled in from reference TRBV5-8 and TRBJ2-5, reads EAGVTQSPTHLIKTRGQQATLRCSPISGHTSVYWYQQALGLGLQFLLWYDEGEERNRGNFPPRFSGRQFPNYSSELNVNALELEDSALYLCASQEPNYQETQYFGPGTRLLVL.

The chain combines TRBV5-6 with TRBJ2-5; TRBD1 aligns across 10 bases. Germline-derived CDR1 and CDR2 are SGHDT and YYEEEE. J gave up 5 bases and V 0 bases, and 4 bases lay outside the gene matches. The CDR3 spans 15 residues. The CDR3 loop reads CASSLETGGAETQYF. The CDR3, as DNA: TGTGCCAGCAGCTTGGAGACAGGGGGCGCGGAGACCCAGTACTTC.